This T cell receptor beta chain was identified during a study of cytomegalovirus exposure and HLA in healthy donors (dated by TCRdb to 2016 to 2017). The study in broad terms: According to an earlier analysis of several hundred of the donors, about 179 million T cells yielded some 110 million unique TCR beta sequences and 250 to 350 Gb of sequence data. Typing coverage differed by locus: A, B, C, DRB1 and DQB1 were typed in roughly 629-640 donors, DQA1 in 522, DPA1 in around 580, and DPB1 in about 450. Because of strong linkage in the cohort, roughly five DR-DQ haplotypes were treated as single units for association and clustering. Along with the roughly 670-subject first cohort, a separate validation cohort of over a hundred different subjects was used. The genetic ancestry cluster associated with self-reported Caucasian donors included roughly four fifths of the roughly 400 genotyped donors. An early release that covered 500 to 800 HLA-typed donors contained about 300 gigabases of sequencing data and 70 million to 100 million unique TCR sequences. The study profiled the T cell repertoires of 500 to 800 subjects by immunosequencing and related them to cytomegalovirus serostatus. Every repertoire in the discovery cohort had been generated on one and the same sequencing platform. The study was designed to test whether signatures of past pathogen exposure could be identified by cataloging public T cell receptors. Rather than drawing on any new phenotypic data, the later analysis identified candidate immune exposures from TCR beta sequences and the way those sequences occurred across donors. Across around 400 genotyped donors of the cohort, an average of approximately 240,000 unique TCR beta nucleotide sequences per donor were sequenced, and about a sixth of those sequences were non-productive. In a later analysis, previously published TCR beta repertoires from several hundred donors were re-analyzed and high-resolution HLA genotyping was added so that TCR occurrence patterns could be studied. An earlier analysis of about 620 of the donors applied high-throughput TCR beta sequencing to assess whether each TCR beta V gene segment acted as functional or pseudogenic. Donor age, sex, ethnicity and CMV serostatus were compiled alongside the repertoire data. In a later genetic analysis, genome-wide SNP genotypes for about 55% of the 666 donors were used, and that subset was treated as a discovery cohort. Both class I and class II loci were covered by HLA typing, at four-digit resolution. To predict cytomegalovirus infection status, the study brought together high-throughput TCR immunosequencing, statistical association of individual TCRs with disease status, and machine learning.

Here is what the overall study found, with its caveats: In vitro tests confirmed that three of the cytomegalovirus-associated TCR beta chains recognize cytomegalovirus antigens. Because some donors lacked HLA typing at each locus, the association tests relied only on the typed subset. A later analysis associated 16,951 TCR beta sequences with specific HLA alleles at a false discovery rate of 0.05. According to a later analysis, most CMV-associated TCR beta chains appeared to be HLA-restricted, and the HLA associations seemed to be driven largely by CMV exposure. When HLA alleles, especially DR and DQ, strongly co-occurred, attributing TCR associations to individual alleles was difficult. In this cohort, only TCR beta chains were sequenced, and detectable features were limited by the absence of alpha or paired-chain data. A later analysis reported that several top co-occurrence clusters appeared linked to parvovirus B19, influenza, CMV and Epstein-Barr virus. A later analysis found that HLA-associated TCR beta chains were more clonally expanded and had lower generation probabilities than equally common non-associated chains. An earlier analysis of around 540 of the donors showed that most TCR beta V segments appeared in productive rearrangements either about 87% or about 30% of the time, which broadly matched IMGT annotations. A further reported finding was that TCR beta sequences accurately predicted the HLA-A and HLA-B alleles for most subjects in the first cohort. The authors suggested that the approach could potentially be extended to other disease states and immunological phenotypes. Because the 87-base-pair reads could not distinguish some IMGT-functional V segments, including TRBV6-2 and TRBV6-3, those segments were excluded. Correlated functional status among segregating V segments might be attributable to linkage disequilibrium, but an unknown experimental factor could not be ruled out. In a later analysis, the rate of TCR association differed among HLA loci, with DRB1 alleles having the most associated TCRs and HLA-C alleles having the fewest. A cluster of highly shared sequence variants was judged likely to represent a technical artifact of the sequencing pipeline. Compared with the roughly 700-donor mean, donors in an Asian-associated ancestry cluster had fewer N-insertions in productive TCRs, according to a later genetic analysis. An association between a missense DCLRE1C variant and V-gene and J-gene trimming of TCR beta chains was found in a later genetic analysis and replicated in an independent cohort. Sequencing depth was assumed to be roughly uniform across donors in the presence/absence analyses, though that assumption may not hold. Most TCR sequences were seen in very few donors, while some public TCRs were found in many individuals. Because counts were too low, 15 to 20 rarely observed V segments, including chromosome 9 orphons, were left out of the earlier analysis of about 620 of the donors. The only immune exposure information available for the cohort was CMV serostatus. In both the original and validation cohorts, the classifier was reported to diagnose cytomegalovirus status with high specificity and sensitivity. The study listed 150 to 200 TCR beta chains as associated with cytomegalovirus.

The library was produced with the immunoSEQ multiplex PCR assay. For the multiplex PCR, a mixture combining 60 forward primers for TCR Vbeta segments and 13 reverse primers for TCR Jbeta segments was used. Amplification of the CDR3 region of rearranged TCR beta genes was performed with a multiplex PCR assay on genomic DNA. On the Illumina HiSeq System, the amplified TCR beta libraries were sequenced as 87-base-pair reads. As for how the authors treated the data: A later analysis counted around 72 million unique TCR beta chains across the 666 repertoires, and around 12 million of these chains were shared by at least two donors. Raw reads were error-corrected and collapsed into unique sequences by a nearest-neighbor algorithm in which closely related sequences were merged to remove PCR and sequencing errors. V, D and J gene segments were assigned by aligning CDR3 sequences to IMGT reference sequences. For a sequence to be retained, a match of at least six nucleotides was required to both a V gene segment and a J gene segment. A rearrangement counted as productive if the CDR3 had no stop codons and remained in frame with V and J, and every other rearrangement counted as non-productive. CDR3 was defined according to IMGT convention as the region running from the second conserved V-encoded cysteine to the conserved J-encoded phenylalanine. In an earlier analysis of more than 550 of the donors, sequences lacking an unambiguous match to a single V gene segment were excluded. In an earlier analysis of roughly 600 of the donors, a V segment was called functional when productive rearrangements were above 56.7%, and segregating when the standard deviation between donors exceeded 5%. A statistical classification framework was built for diagnosing cytomegalovirus status from the catalog of TCR beta chain sequences. In a later analysis, TCR nucleotide sequences were compared against IMGT/GENE-DB human TR gene sequences so that V and J genes could be assigned. In a later analysis, CDR3 sequences and most-parsimonious VDJ recombination scenarios were assigned using the TCRdist pipeline. A later analysis defined each TCR beta chain by its CDR3 amino acid sequence plus V-gene family, and excluded reads lacking a unique V-gene family. In a later analysis, around 650 highly shared, low-generation-probability nucleotide sequences were removed to address suspected cross-contamination and a sequencing artifact. A later analysis calculated a clonal expansion index for each public chain from normalized within-repertoire ranks of inferred template counts. A later analysis computed generation probabilities with a VDJ recombination model fitted to out-of-frame rearrangements, and checked the results against IGoR. In a later analysis, TCR-TCR, TCR-HLA and TCR-CMV co-occurrence was scored with hypergeometric tests, and a repertoire-size bias correction was applied to TCR pairs. To estimate false discovery rates, a later analysis permuted the HLA or CMV assignments 20 times. A later analysis grouped co-occurring TCRs with DBSCAN, adding TCRdist sequence similarity when clustering within HLA-allele-positive subsets. Co-occurrence clustering excluded repertoires with fewer than 30,000 or more than 120,000 public chains, plus five with anomalous nucleotide sharing. This immuneACCESS table, as held by TCRdb, lists in-frame sequences with V and J called but not all clones. Of the missing ones, under half trace to an unresolved V gene in checked studies; the others have no known cause. V, J and clone size were drawn from that table, and D and trimming were deduced from the DNA. The sample has about 200,000 clones on record. The ten largest make up roughly 6.7% of the sample.

As for this clone: There is no known antigen for this receptor.

In total, roughly 710 healthy bone marrow donors made up the cohort. Cohort members were all nominally healthy when sampled, although unrecorded immune exposures were likely present. The donor was CMV seronegative and was included in the group of hundreds of seronegative cohort members. A peripheral blood sample was provided by each donor, and peripheral blood mononuclear cells were used for TCR beta sequencing. The Qiagen DNeasy Blood Extraction Kit was used to extract genomic DNA from the blood cell samples. According to the germline V gene, CDR1 reads MNHNS and CDR2 reads SASEGT. V is pared back by 6 bases and J by 11 bases, with 16 bases lying between the germline termini. The CDR3 runs 12 residues from the cysteine to the phenylalanine. CDR3 DNA only is kept here, 36 bases in frame from base 1.

Source material: PBMCs. Recombination joined TRBV6-1 with TRBJ1-1; TRBD1 is possibly the D segment (5 matching bases). The origin of this receptor is a man aged 30-40 years in good health and CMV-seronegative. The CDR3 loop reads CASSSFPGGAFF. The sequenced DNA: TGTGCCAGCAGCTCCTTCCCCGGGGGGGCTTTCTTT.